This T cell receptor (beta chain) was sequenced for a study of blood T cell repertoires in COVID-19. Per the study methods: Reference gene primer amplification gave nucleated cell count estimates. TCRdb's table, derived via immunoSEQ multiplex PCR, lists solely in-frame clones and lacks some. Clone size and the V and J calls come from that table; the DNA yielded D and trimming. The table shows about 31,000 clones, with more than 85% occurring only once. The CDR3 is 13 residues long. Germline V CDR1 and CDR2: ENHRY, SYGVKD. Deletions cut 0 bases from V and 4 bases from J, with 7 bases between. The J gene is TRBJ2-7, the V gene TRBV10-3, with unresolved D. The receptor's source is a man in his 60s with acute or convalescent COVID-19. Sequencing was carried out using peripheral blood. CDR3: CAISESSAYEQYF. Written as DNA, the CDR3 is TGTGCCATCAGTGAGTCCTCAGCGTACGAGCAGTACTTC.